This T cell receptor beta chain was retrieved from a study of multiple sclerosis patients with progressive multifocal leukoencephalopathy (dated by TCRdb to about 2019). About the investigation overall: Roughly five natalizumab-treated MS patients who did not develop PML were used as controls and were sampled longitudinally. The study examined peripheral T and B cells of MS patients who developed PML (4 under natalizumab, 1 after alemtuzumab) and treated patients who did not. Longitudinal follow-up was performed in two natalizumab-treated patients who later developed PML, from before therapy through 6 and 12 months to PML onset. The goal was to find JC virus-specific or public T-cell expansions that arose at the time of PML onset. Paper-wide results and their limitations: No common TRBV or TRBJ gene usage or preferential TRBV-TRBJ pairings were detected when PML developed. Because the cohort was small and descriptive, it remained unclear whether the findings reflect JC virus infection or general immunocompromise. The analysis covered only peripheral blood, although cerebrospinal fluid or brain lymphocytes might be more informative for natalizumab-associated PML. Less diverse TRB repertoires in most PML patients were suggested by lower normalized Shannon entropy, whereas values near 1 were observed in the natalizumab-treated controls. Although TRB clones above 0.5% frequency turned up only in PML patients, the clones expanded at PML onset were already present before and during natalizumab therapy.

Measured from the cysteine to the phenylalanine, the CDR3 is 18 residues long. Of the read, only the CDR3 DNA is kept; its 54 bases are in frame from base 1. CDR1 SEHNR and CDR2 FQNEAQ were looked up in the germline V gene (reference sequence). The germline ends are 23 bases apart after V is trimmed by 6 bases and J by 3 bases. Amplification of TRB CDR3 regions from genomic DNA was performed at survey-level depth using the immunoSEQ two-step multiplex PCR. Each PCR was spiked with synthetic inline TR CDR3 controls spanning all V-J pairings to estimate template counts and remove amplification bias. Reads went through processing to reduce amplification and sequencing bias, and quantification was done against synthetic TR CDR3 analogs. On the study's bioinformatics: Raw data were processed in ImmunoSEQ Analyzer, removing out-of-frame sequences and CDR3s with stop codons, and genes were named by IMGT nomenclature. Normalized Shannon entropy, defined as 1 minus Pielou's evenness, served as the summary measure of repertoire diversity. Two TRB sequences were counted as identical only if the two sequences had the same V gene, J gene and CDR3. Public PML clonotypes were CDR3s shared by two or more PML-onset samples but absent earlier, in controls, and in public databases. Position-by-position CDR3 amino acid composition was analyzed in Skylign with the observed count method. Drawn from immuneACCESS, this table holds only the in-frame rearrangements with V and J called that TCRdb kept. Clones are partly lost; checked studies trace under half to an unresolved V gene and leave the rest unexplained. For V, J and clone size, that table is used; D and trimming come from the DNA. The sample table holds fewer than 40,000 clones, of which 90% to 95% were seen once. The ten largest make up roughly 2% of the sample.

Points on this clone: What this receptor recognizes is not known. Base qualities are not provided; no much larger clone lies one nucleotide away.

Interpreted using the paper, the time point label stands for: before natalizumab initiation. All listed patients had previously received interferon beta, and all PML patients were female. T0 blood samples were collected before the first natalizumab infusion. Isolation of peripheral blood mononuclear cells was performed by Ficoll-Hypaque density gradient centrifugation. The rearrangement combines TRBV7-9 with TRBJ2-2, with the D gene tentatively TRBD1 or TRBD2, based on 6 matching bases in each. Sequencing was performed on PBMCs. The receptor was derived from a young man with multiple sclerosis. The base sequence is TGTGCCAGCAGGTTACCTCGGTGGGGGGCTAAGGACACCGGGGAGCTGTTTTTT. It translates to CASRLPRWGAKDTGELFF.